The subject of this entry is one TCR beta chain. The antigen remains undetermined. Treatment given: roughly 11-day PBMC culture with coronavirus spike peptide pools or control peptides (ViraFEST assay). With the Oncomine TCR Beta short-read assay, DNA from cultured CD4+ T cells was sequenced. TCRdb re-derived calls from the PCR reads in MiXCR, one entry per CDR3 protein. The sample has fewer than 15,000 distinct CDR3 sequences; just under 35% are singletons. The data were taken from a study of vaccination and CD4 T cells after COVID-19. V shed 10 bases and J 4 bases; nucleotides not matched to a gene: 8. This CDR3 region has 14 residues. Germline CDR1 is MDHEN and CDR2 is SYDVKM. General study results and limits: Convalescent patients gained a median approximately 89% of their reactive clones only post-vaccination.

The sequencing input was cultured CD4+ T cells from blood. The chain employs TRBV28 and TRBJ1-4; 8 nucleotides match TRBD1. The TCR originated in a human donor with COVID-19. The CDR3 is CATSTGDGNEKLFF. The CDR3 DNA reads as TGTGCCACTTCGACAGGGGATGGTAATGAAAAACTGTTTTTT.